The 31 T cell receptor beta chains below all came from one sample that was sequenced in a study of T cells in Graves' hyperthyroidism and ophthalmopathy. Authors of the study amplified TCR beta CDR3 regions from RNA transcripts. With the HTBI primer set, the TCR CDR3 went through a first round of RT-PCR. Each CDR3 protein is one row after TCRdb ran MiXCR on the multiplex PCR reads. The data hold 410,000 or so distinct CDR3 sequences, with 14% to 15% observed a single time. The sequencing sample was made of blood. The origin of the receptors is a man aged 18 to 29 with Graves' ophthalmopathy.

The chain joins TRBV6-6 to TRBJ1-3, with 8 bases lining up with TRBD1. V shed 0 bases and J 5 bases; nucleotides not matched to a gene: 3. CDR1 is MNHNY and CDR2 is SVGAGI in the germline V gene (reference sequence). This CDR3 is 15 amino acids long. This chain's CDR3 is CASSYSTGERNTIYF. The DNA for the CDR3 is TGTGCCAGCAGTTACTCGACAGGGGAGAGAAACACCATATATTTT.

There are many counts of this clonotype. The rearrangement uses TRBV11-2 and TRBJ2-7; D is perhaps TRBD1 (6 bases). V dropped 1 base and J dropped 6 bases, with 16 bases sitting between them. CDR3 length equals 15 residues. The germline V gene has CDR1 SGHAT and CDR2 FQNNGV. CDR3 protein: CASSLVGNSGVEQYF. The DNA of the CDR3 is TGTGCCAGCAGCTTAGTTGGCAACTCAGGGGTCGAGCAGTACTTC.

Only a few counts were recorded for this clonotype. The genes are TRBV5-1 and TRBJ2-5; 8 bases match TRBD2. V shed 7 bases and J 2 bases; nucleotides not matched to a gene: 4. CDR3 length: 13 residues. Germline assignment: CDR1 SGHRS and CDR2 YFSETQ. In nucleotides, the CDR3 is TGCGCCAGCGGACTAGCCCAGCAAGAGACCCAGTACTTC. Translating it yields CASGLAQQETQYF.

The chain has TRBV10-1 and TRBJ2-3, with no clear D. Trimming shortened V by 5 bases and J by 5 bases, and 8 bases separated the two germline ends. The CDR3 length is 12 residues. The V gene's germline CDR1 is WNHNN and CDR2 SYGVQD (reference sequence). The CDR3 region is CASSSELDTQYF. CDR3 in DNA: TGCGCCAGCAGTTCGGAGTTAGATACGCAGTATTTT.

Ten or more counts support this clonotype. The chain recombines TRBV5-1 with TRBJ2-2, with D perhaps matching TRBD2 (5 bases). Germline assignment: CDR1 SGHRS and CDR2 YFSETQ. The V and J ends lost 3 bases and 5 bases respectively, with 14 bases between them. The CDR3 has 15 residues. For the CDR3, the DNA is TGCGCCAGCAGCTCCTCTAGCACCTCGACCGGGGAGCTGTTTTTT. It is translated as CASSSSSTSTGELFF.

This clonotype was seen at least ten times. The chain recombines TRBV5-1 with TRBJ2-5; the D gene is possibly TRBD1 (5 bases). Trimming took 3 bases from V and 1 from J, leaving 10 bases between them. The CDR3 is 14 amino acids. The germline V gene encodes CDR1 SGHRS and CDR2 YFSETQ. The chain's CDR3 is CASSWRGAQETQYF. The CDR3 coding sequence is TGCGCCAGCAGCTGGCGTGGGGCCCAAGAGACCCAGTACTTC.

This sequence joins TRBV6-1 and TRBJ2-4; no firm D call. Trimming shortened V by 3 bases and J by 0 bases, and 12 bases separated the two germline ends. Germline loops: CDR1 MNHNS, CDR2 SASEGT. The CDR3 totals 16 residues. DNA of the CDR3: TGTGCCAGCAGTGAGTTTAGGGATCTAGCCAAAAACATTCAGTACTTC. This gives the protein CASSEFRDLAKNIQYF.

This clonotype has ten or more counts. The chain links TRBV7-6 to TRBJ2-2, with D unclear. The CDR3 length is 13 residues. V lost 1 base and J lost 6, with 6 bases in between. From germline, CDR1 is SGHVS and CDR2 FNYEAQ. The CDR3 loop reads CASSLVQPGELFF. In DNA form, the CDR3 reads TGTGCCAGCAGCTTAGTGCAGCCCGGGGAGCTGTTTTTT.

This clonotype was seen ten or more times. The chain combines TRBV5-5 with TRBJ1-1, with D possibly TRBD1 on 6 matching bases. The CDR3 is 16 amino acids. Per the germline V gene, CDR1 is SGHKS and CDR2 is YYEKEE (reference sequence). With 3 bases removed from V and 5 bases from J, the gap between germline ends came to 20 bases. CDR3 region: CASSSSRGAFGTEAFF. The CDR3 DNA is TGTGCCAGCAGCTCTAGCAGGGGCGCATTTGGAACTGAAGCTTTCTTT.

This clonotype occurred many times. The J gene is TRBJ2-7, the V gene TRBV13; TRBD2 matches 9 bases. The germline V gene encodes CDR1 PRHDT and CDR2 FYEKMQ (reference sequence). CDR3 length: 15 residues. Trimming removed 3 bases from V and 3 bases from J; junction bases left unmatched: 6. In DNA, the CDR3 is TGTGCCAGCAGCTTGCGGGGGGGCCTGTTCTACGAGCAGTACTTC. Translated: CASSLRGGLFYEQYF.

This clonotype was detected only a few times. The genes are TRBV5-1 and TRBJ2-3, with TRBD2 identical over 9 bases. V shed 0 bases and J 0 bases; nucleotides not matched to a gene: 2. Germline V lookup: CDR1 SGHRS, CDR2 YFSETQ. The CDR3 sequence is 16 residues long. CDR3 sequence: CASSLGGGASTDTQYF. CDR3 DNA sequence: TGCGCCAGCAGCTTGGGCGGGGGGGCAAGCACAGATACGCAGTATTTT.

This clonotype appeared many times. The CDR3 region is CASGLWDSYEQYF. In DNA, the CDR3 is TGTGCTAGTGGTTTGTGGGATAGCTACGAGCAGTACTTC. The V gene is TRBV12-5, the J gene TRBJ2-7; no clear D gene. The germline CDR1 and CDR2 sequences are LGHNT and FRNRAP. This CDR3 contains 13 residues. Trimming removed 2 bases from V and 3 bases from J, with 8 bases in between.

In its sample, this clonotype was seen many times. The chain uses TRBV5-1 and TRBJ2-1; 12 positions match TRBD2. The CDR3 runs to 15 residues. The J segment lost 5 bases and the V segment lost 5 bases, leaving 5 bases of the junction unmatched. Germline V gives CDR1 SGHRS, CDR2 YFSETQ. The CDR3, as DNA: TGCGCCAGCAGGACTAGCGGGAGTGAAAACAATGAGCAGTTCTTC. This encodes CASRTSGSENNEQFF. Full variable domain (outside the CDR3, taken from reference TRBV5-1 and TRBJ2-1): KAGVTQTPRYLIKTRGQQVTLSCSPISGHRSVSWYQQTPGQGLQFLFEYFSETQRNKGNFPGRFSGRQFSNSRSEMNVSTLELGDSALYLCASRTSGSENNEQFFGPGTRLTVL.

This clonotype was observed a handful of times. The genes are TRBV6-5 and TRBJ2-3, with TRBD2 matching 14 bases. The CDR3 runs to 18 residues. Germline lookup yields CDR1 MNHEY and CDR2 SVGAGI. The V gene end was trimmed by 0 bases and the J gene end by 9 bases; junction bases not matched to a gene: 11. CDR3 in amino acids: CASSYSISPGLAGDTQYF. The DNA for the CDR3 is TGTGCCAGCAGTTACTCGATATCCCCGGGACTAGCGGGGGACACGCAGTATTTT.

In its sample, this clonotype was seen many times. The J gene is TRBJ2-5, the V gene TRBV2, with 11 positions matching TRBD1. CDR1 SNHLY and CDR2 FYNNEI come from the germline V gene. J gave up 7 bases and V 6 bases, and 13 bases lay outside the gene matches. CDR3 length: 16 residues. CDR3 loop: CASRGTGGDPRGTQYF. For the CDR3, the DNA is TGTGCCAGCAGGGGGACAGGGGGAGACCCTAGGGGGACCCAGTACTTC. The complete variable domain, with remaining parts taken from reference TRBV2 and TRBJ2-5, reads EPEVTQTPSHQVTQMGQEVILRCVPISNHLYFYWYRQILGQKVEFLVSFYNNEISEKSEIFDDQFSVERPDGSNFTLKIRSTKLEDSAMYFCASRGTGGDPRGTQYFGPGTRLLVL.

The V and J genes are TRBV19 and TRBJ2-2; 7 nucleotides agree with TRBD2. This CDR3 has 14 residues. Germline CDR1 and CDR2: LNHDA and SQIVND (reference sequence). Trimming took 7 bases from V and 5 from J; bases not matched to a gene: 7. The CDR3 DNA is TGTGCCAGTACGCGGGGGATCGGGACCGGGGAGCTGTTTTTT. Translation: CASTRGIGTGELFF.

This clonotype was recorded many times. This rearrangement joins TRBV4-2 to TRBJ2-1; 8 positions agree with TRBD1. V lost 3 bases and J lost 10; bases outside the gene matches: 14. Germline lookup yields CDR1 LGHNA and CDR2 YNFKEQ. CDR3 size: 16 residues. As DNA, the CDR3 is TGTGCCAGCAGCCAGGCTGAGGGGACAGGCAGCATAGAGCAGTTCTTC. Its translation is CASSQAEGTGSIEQFF.

This clonotype was counted at least ten times. The chain links TRBV7-8 to TRBJ1-5; maybe TRBD1 (6 bases). This CDR3 contains 15 residues. CDR1 is SGHVS, CDR2 FQNEAQ, per germline. The germline V and J ends were trimmed by 5 bases and 3 bases, with 14 bases remaining between them. This chain's CDR3 is CASSPMGTSNQPQHF. The CDR3 bases are TGTGCCAGCAGCCCCATGGGGACATCCAATCAGCCCCAGCATTTT. The full variable domain, with the rest looked up from reference TRBV7-8 and TRBJ1-5, is GAGVSQSPRYKVAKRGQDVALRCDPISGHVSLFWYQQALGQGPEFLTYFQNEAQLDKSGLPSDRFFAERPEGSVSTLKIQRTQQEDSAVYLCASSPMGTSNQPQHFGDGTRLSIL.

The sample holds many counts of this clonotype. J is TRBJ2-5 and V is TRBV3-1; 9 bases fit TRBD2. The CDR3 consists of 13 residues. The junction had 2 bases not matched to a gene; V was cut back by 6 bases and J by 3 bases. Germline CDR1 reads LGHDT; CDR2 reads YNNKEL (reference sequence). This CDR3 is CASRRGGEETQYF. The DNA of the CDR3 is TGTGCCAGCAGGCGCGGGGGGGAAGAGACCCAGTACTTC.

The chain recombines TRBV6-1 with TRBJ2-2, with 7 positions matching TRBD1. The V gene's germline CDR1 is MNHNS and CDR2 SASEGT. There are 15 residues in the CDR3. V was pared by 5 bases and J by 3 bases, with 6 bases of the junction left unmatched. The CDR3 nucleotides are TGTGCCAGCAGTCCGGGGACAGAACACACCGGGGAGCTGTTTTTT. It codes for CASSPGTEHTGELFF.

This clonotype appeared a few times. The chain joins TRBV7-3 to TRBJ2-2; no firm D call. The CDR3 sequence is 13 residues long. V was clipped by 0 bases and J by 7 bases, with 6 bases between them. Germline V CDR1 and CDR2: SGHTA, FQGTGA. CDR3 in amino acids: CASSLTLDGELFF. In DNA, the CDR3 is TGTGCCAGCAGCTTAACGCTTGACGGGGAGCTGTTTTTT. Drawing the rest from reference TRBV7-3 and TRBJ2-2, the complete variable domain is GAGVSQTPSNKVTEKGKYVELRCDPISGHTALYWYRQSLGQGPEFLIYFQGTGAADDSGLPNDRFFAVRPEGSVSTLKIQRTERGDSAVYLCASSLTLDGELFFGEGSRLTVL.

This clonotype showed up many times. The chain carries TRBV10-3 and TRBJ2-3; TRBD2 matches at 9 bases. CDR3 length: 13 amino acids. In germline, CDR1 is ENHRY, CDR2 SYGVKD. Trimming cost V 5 bases and J 3 bases; bases outside gene matches: 0. The CDR3 DNA reads as TGTGCCATCAGTACTAGCGGGACAGATACGCAGTATTTT. It translates to CAISTSGTDTQYF.

The sample holds many counts of this clonotype. V is TRBV16 and J is TRBJ1-1; D unclear. With 4 bases removed from V and 0 bases from J, the gap between germline ends came to 9 bases. In germline, CDR1 is KGHSY, CDR2 FQNENV. The CDR3 spans 14 residues. The CDR3 coding sequence is TGTGCCAGCAGCCGAACGGACTTGAACACTGAAGCTTTCTTT. Translating gives CASSRTDLNTEAFF. Looking up the rest from reference TRBV16 and TRBJ1-1 gives the full variable domain: GEEVAQTPKHLVRGEGQKAKLYCAPIKGHSYVFWYQQVLKNEFKFLISFQNENVFDETGMPKERFSAKCLPNSPCSLEIQATKLEDSAVYFCASSRTDLNTEAFFGQGTRLTVV.

This clonotype appeared many times. The chain employs TRBV7-2 and TRBJ2-3; D not resolved. This CDR3 region has 15 residues. Trimming took 4 bases from V and 6 from J, leaving 17 bases between them. CDR1 and CDR2 (germline): SGHTA, FQGNSA. CDR3 loop: CASSSHPDRADTQYF. The CDR3 DNA is TGTGCCAGCAGCTCTCACCCGGACCGGGCGGATACGCAGTATTTT.

This clonotype has at least ten counts. The chain links TRBV20-1 to TRBJ2-7; possibly TRBD2 for D (8 bases). The CDR3 runs 15 residues. In germline, CDR1 is DFQATT, CDR2 SNEGSKA (reference sequence). V lost 4 bases to trimming and J lost 4 bases, with 20 bases between them. The CDR3 protein is CSANRGGSGSYEQYF. In DNA form, the CDR3 reads TGCAGTGCTAACAGGGGAGGCAGCGGGAGTTACGAGCAGTACTTC.

This clonotype was counted between two and nine times. The rearrangement joins TRBV5-8 to TRBJ2-3, with D possibly being TRBD1 or TRBD2 (5 bases each). CDR1 is SGHTS and CDR2 is YDEGEE in the germline V gene. V lost 0 bases and J lost 3, with 11 bases in between. The length of the CDR3 is 15 residues. CDR3 protein: CASSLVERGTDTQYF. For the CDR3, the DNA is TGTGCCAGCAGCTTGGTCGAGAGGGGTACAGATACGCAGTATTTT.

At least ten counts were recorded for this clonotype. V gene TRBV27 combines with J gene TRBJ1-1, with 10 nucleotides matching TRBD1. Per germline, CDR1 MNHEY and CDR2 SMNVEV (reference sequence). This CDR3 has 17 amino acids. V lost 3 bases, J lost 0 bases, and 7 bases stayed unmatched. In nucleotides, the CDR3 is TGTGCCAGCAGTTTTTGGCGGACAGGGGGTATGAACACTGAAGCTTTCTTT. This codes for CASSFWRTGGMNTEAFF.

V and J are TRBV7-3 and TRBJ2-1; D not resolved. Trimming removed 5 bases from V and 0 bases from J, with 17 bases in between. Germline V gene sequence: CDR1 SGHTA, CDR2 FQGTGA. The CDR3 runs 17 residues. CDR3 DNA: TGTGCCAGCAGCGAGTACGGATCAAGTGGCTCCTACAATGAGCAGTTCTTC. Encoded protein: CASSEYGSSGSYNEQFF.

CDR3 region: CASSYDPPGLAVYNEQFF. In nucleotides, the CDR3 is TGTGCCAGCAGTTACGATCCACCGGGACTAGCGGTTTACAATGAGCAGTTCTTC. The chain couples TRBV6-9 to TRBJ2-1; 11 positions match TRBD2. CDR3 length: 18 residues. The V gene end was trimmed by 3 bases and the J gene end by 4 bases; junction bases not matched to a gene: 11. Germline V gene sequence: CDR1 MNHGY, CDR2 SVAAGI.

This clonotype was detected only a few times. This rearrangement joins TRBV7-3 to TRBJ2-1; D gene ambiguous. This CDR3 region has 12 residues. The germline V and J ends were trimmed by 3 bases and 7 bases, with 7 bases remaining between them. Germline V gives CDR1 SGHTA, CDR2 FQGTGA. CDR3: CASSLAENEQFF. As DNA, the CDR3 is TGTGCCAGCAGCTTGGCAGAAAATGAGCAGTTCTTC.

This clonotype was found many times. The CDR3 spells CASSQEPPTYTDTQYF. The DNA of the CDR3 is TGTGCCAGCAGCCAAGAGCCCCCGACCTACACAGATACGCAGTATTTT. The chain couples TRBV3-1 to TRBJ2-3; D is ambiguous. This CDR3 contains 16 residues. Trimming removed 0 bases at V and 2 bases at J, with 12 bases between. CDR1 is LGHDT, CDR2 YNNKEL, per germline (reference sequence).